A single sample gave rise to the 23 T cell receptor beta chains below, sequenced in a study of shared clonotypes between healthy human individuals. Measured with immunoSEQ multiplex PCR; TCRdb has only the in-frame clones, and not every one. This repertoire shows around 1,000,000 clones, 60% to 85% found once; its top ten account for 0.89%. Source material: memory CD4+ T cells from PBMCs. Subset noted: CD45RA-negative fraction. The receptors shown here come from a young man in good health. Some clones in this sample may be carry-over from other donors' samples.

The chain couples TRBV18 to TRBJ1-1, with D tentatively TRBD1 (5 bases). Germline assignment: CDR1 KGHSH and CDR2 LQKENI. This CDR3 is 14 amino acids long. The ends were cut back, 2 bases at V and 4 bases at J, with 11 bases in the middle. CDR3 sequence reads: CASSPSRVGTEAFF. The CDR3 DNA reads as TGTGCCAGCTCACCATCCAGGGTCGGCACTGAAGCTTTCTTT.

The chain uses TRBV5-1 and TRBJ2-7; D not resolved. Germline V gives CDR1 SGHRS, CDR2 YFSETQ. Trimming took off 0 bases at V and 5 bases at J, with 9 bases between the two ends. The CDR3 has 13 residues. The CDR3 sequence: CASSLEANHEQYF. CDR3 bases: TGCGCCAGCAGCTTGGAGGCAAACCACGAGCAGTACTTC.

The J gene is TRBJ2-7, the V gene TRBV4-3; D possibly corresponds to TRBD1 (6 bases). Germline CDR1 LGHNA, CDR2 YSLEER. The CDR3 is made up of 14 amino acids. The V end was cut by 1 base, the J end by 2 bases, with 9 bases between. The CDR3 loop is CASSQGTATYEQYF. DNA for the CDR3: TGCGCCAGCAGCCAAGGGACAGCGACCTACGAGCAGTACTTC.

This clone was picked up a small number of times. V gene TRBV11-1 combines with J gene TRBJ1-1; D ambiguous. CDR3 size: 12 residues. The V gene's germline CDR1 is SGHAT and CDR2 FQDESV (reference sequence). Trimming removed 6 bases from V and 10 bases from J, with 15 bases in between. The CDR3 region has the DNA TGTGCCAGCAGTTCCCAGTGGTTCGGAGCTTTCTTT. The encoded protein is CASSSQWFGAFF.

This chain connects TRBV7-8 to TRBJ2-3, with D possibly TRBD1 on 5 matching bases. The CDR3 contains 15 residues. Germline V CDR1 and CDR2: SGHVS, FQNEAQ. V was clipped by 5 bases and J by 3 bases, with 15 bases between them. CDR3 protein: CASSHRQRLTDTQYF. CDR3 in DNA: TGTGCCAGCAGCCATCGACAGAGGTTGACAGATACGCAGTATTTT. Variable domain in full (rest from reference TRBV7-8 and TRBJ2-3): GAGVSQSPRYKVAKRGQDVALRCDPISGHVSLFWYQQALGQGPEFLTYFQNEAQLDKSGLPSDRFFAERPEGSVSTLKIQRTQQEDSAVYLCASSHRQRLTDTQYFGPGTRLTVL.

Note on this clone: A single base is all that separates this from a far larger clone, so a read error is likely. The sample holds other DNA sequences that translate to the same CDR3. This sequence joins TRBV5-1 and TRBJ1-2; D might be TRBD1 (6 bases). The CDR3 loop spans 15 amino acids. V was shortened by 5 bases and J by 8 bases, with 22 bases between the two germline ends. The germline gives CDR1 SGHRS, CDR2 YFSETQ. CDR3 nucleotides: TGCGCCAGCAGTCCGCTGGGCGCAGGGGTTTACGGCTACACCTTC. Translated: CASSPLGAGVYGYTF.

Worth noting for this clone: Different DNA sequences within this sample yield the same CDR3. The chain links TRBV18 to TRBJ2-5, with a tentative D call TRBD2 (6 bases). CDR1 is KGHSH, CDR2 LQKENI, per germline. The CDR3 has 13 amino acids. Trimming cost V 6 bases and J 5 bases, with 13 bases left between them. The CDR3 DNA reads TGTGCCAGCTCCCCGGGAGTTCGGGAGACCCAGTACTTC. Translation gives CASSPGVRETQYF.

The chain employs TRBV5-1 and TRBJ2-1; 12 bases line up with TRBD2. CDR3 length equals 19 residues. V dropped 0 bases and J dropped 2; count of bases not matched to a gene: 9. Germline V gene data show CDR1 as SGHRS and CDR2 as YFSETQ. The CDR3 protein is CASSLGLASGRATYNEQFF. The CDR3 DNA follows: TGCGCCAGCAGCTTGGGGCTGGCTAGCGGGAGGGCCACCTACAATGAGCAGTTCTTC.

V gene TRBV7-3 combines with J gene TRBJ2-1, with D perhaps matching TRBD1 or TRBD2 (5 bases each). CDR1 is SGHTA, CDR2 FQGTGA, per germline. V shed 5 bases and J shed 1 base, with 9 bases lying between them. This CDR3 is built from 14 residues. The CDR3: CASSRDRSYNEQFF. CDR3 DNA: TGTGCCAGCAGCCGGGACCGATCCTACAATGAGCAGTTCTTC.

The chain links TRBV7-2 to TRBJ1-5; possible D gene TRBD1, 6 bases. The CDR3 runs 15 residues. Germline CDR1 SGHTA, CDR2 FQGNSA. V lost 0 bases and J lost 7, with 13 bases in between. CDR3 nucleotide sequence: TGTGCCAGCAGCTTAGCGGGGGCAGGTAGGCAGCCCCAGCATTTT. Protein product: CASSLAGAGRQPQHF. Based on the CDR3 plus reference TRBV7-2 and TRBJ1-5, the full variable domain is GAGVSQSPSNKVTEKGKDVELRCDPISGHTALYWYRQSLGQGLEFLIYFQGNSAPDKSGLPSDRFSAERTGGSVSTLTIQRTQQEDSAVYLCASSLAGAGRQPQHFGDGTRLSIL.

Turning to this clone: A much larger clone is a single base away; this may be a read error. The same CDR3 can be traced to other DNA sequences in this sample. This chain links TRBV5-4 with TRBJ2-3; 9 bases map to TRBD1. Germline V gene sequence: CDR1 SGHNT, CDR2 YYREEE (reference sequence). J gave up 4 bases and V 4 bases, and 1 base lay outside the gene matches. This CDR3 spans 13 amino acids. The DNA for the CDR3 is TGTGCCAGCAGCCGGACAGGGGCAGATACGCAGTATTTT. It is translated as CASSRTGADTQYF.

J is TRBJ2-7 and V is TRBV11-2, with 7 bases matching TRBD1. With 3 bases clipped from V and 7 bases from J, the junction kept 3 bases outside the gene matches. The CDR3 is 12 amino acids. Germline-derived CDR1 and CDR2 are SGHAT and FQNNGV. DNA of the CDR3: TGTGCCAGCAGCTTCTACAGGGGAGAGCAGTACTTC. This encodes CASSFYRGEQYF.

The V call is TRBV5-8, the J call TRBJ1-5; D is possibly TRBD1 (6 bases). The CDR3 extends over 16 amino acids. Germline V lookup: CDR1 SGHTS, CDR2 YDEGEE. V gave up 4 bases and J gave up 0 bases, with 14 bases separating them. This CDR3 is CASSLRTEHSNQPQHF. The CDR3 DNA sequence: TGTGCCAGCAGCCTTCGGACAGAGCATAGCAATCAGCCCCAGCATTTT.

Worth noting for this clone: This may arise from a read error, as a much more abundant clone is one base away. DNA of the CDR3: TGTGCCAGCAGCCGGGAGGTGAACACTGAAGCTTTCTTT. Residues: CASSREVNTEAFF. This chain links TRBV7-9 with TRBJ1-1, with D uncertain. The ends were cut back, 5 bases at V and 0 bases at J, with 7 bases in the middle. Germline CDR1 SEHNR, CDR2 FQNEAQ (reference sequence). The CDR3 consists of 13 residues.

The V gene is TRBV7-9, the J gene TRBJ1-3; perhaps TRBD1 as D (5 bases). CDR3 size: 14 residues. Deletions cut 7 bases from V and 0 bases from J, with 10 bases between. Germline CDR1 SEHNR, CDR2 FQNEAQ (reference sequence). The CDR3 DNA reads TGTGCCAGCACCACCGGGACCTCTGGAAACACCATATATTTT. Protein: CASTTGTSGNTIYF.

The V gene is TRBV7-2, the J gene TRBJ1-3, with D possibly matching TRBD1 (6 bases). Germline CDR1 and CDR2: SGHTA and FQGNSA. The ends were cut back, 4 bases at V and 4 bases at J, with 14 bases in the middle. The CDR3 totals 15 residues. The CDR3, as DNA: TGTGCCAGCAGCTCCCAGTCCGGGGGCGGAAACACCATATATTTT. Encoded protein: CASSSQSGGGNTIYF. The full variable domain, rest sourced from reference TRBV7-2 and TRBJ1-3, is GAGVSQSPSNKVTEKGKDVELRCDPISGHTALYWYRQSLGQGLEFLIYFQGNSAPDKSGLPSDRFSAERTGGSVSTLTIQRTQQEDSAVYLCASSSQSGGGNTIYFGEGSWLTVV.

In DNA, the CDR3 is TGCGCCAGCAGCGAAACAGGGACAGGTGAGCAGTTCTTC. It yields the protein CASSETGTGEQFF. This sequence joins TRBV5-1 and TRBJ2-1; TRBD1 matches 8 bases. V lost 4 bases to trimming and J lost 9 bases; unmatched junction nucleotides: 6. Germline values: CDR1 SGHRS, CDR2 YFSETQ. The CDR3 extends over 13 amino acids.

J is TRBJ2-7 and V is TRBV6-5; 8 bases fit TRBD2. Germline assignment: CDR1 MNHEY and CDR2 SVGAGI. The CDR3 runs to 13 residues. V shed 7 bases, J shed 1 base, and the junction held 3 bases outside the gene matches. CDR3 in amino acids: CASNGRESYEQYF. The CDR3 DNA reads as TGTGCCAGCAACGGGAGGGAATCCTACGAGCAGTACTTC.

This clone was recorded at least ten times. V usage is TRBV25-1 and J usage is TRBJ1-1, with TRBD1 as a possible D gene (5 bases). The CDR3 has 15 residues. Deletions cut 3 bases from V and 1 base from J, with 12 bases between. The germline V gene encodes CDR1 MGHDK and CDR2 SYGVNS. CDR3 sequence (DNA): TGTGCCAGCAGTGAGGGGGGAGGGAGGAACACTGAAGCTTTCTTT. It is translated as CASSEGGGRNTEAFF.

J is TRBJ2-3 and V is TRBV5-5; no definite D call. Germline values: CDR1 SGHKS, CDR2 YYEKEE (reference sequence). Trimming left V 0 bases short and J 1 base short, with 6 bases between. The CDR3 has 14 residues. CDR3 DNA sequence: TGTGCCAGCAGCTTGGGGGTTGGCACAGATACGCAGTATTTT. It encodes CASSLGVGTDTQYF.

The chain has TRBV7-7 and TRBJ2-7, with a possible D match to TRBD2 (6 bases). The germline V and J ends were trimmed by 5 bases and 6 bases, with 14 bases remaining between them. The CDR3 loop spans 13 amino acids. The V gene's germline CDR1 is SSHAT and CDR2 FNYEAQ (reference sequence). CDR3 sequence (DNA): TGTGCCAGCAGCCCCACTCACGGGGGCGAGCAGTACTTC. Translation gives CASSPTHGGEQYF.

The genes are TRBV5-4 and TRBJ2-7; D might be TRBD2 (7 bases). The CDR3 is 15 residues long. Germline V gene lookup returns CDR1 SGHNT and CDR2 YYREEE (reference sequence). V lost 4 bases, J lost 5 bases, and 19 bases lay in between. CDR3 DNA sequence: TGTGCCAGCAGCCGGAACAGGGTGAGCGGGGACGAGCAGTACTTC. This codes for CASSRNRVSGDEQYF. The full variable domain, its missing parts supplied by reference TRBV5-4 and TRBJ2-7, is ETGVTQSPTHLIKTRGQQVTLRCSSQSGHNTVSWYQQALGQGPQFIFQYYREEENGRGNFPPRFSGLQFPNYSSELNVNALELDDSALYLCASSRNRVSGDEQYFGPGTRLTVT.

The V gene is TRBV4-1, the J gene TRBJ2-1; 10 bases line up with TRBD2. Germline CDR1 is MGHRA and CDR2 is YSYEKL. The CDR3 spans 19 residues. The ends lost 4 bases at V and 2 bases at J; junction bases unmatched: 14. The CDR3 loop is CASSRDSLAGGPTYNEQFF. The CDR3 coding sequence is TGCGCCAGCAGCCGAGACTCCTTAGCGGGAGGACCCACCTACAATGAGCAGTTCTTC.